The rows below give T cell receptor beta chains drawn from one sample of a study of identical twins. TCRdb reanalysed the 5' RACE reads using MiXCR and keeps one entry per CDR3 protein. The profile covers hundreds of thousands of distinct CDR3 sequences, with roughly 8.6% appearing a single time and around 2.1% taken by the ten largest. These sequences were also reported in another study, on yellow fever vaccine responses in identical twins.

The sequencing sample was made of memory (CD45RO+) T cells sorted from blood. The receptor set was obtained from a woman aged 18-29 years in good health. The CDR3 runs from the conserved cysteine through the conserved F or W. D genes are given only for firm matches. The size entry is marked missing in some rows and otherwise reads once, few, many or a size class.

D: TRBD2; J: TRBJ2-1; size: few; V: TRBV7-8; length: 20; DNA: TGTGCCAGCAGCCTCCGGGGGACTAGCGATCGACGAGCCCCCGGGAATGAGCAGTTCTTC; CDR3: CASSLRGTSDRRAPGNEQFF
D: .; J: TRBJ2-1; size: many; V: TRBV29-1; length: 13; DNA: TGCAGCCTTGGGACAACCTCCTACAATGAGCAGTTCTTC; CDR3: CSLGTTSYNEQFF
D: TRBD2; J: TRBJ2-1; size: many; V: TRBV3-1; length: 17; DNA: TGTGCCAGCAGCCACGGGGGGGGCGAACACTATTACAATGAGCAGTTCTTC; CDR3: CASSHGGGEHYYNEQFF
D: TRBD2; J: TRBJ2-1; size: few; V: TRBV5-4; length: 15; DNA: TGTGCCAGCAGGCCAGGACTAGCTAGTTTCGATGAGCAGTTCTTC; CDR3: CASRPGLASFDEQFF
D: .; J: TRBJ2-1; size: many; V: TRBV6-1; length: 14; DNA: TGTGCCAGCAGGGTCGGGTCCGGCAACAATGAGCAGTTCTTC; CDR3: CASRVGSGNNEQFF
D: TRBD2; J: TRBJ2-3; size: .; V: TRBV27; length: 15; DNA: TGTGCCAGCAGGTCCCTAGCGGGAGGGCCCGATACGCAGTATTTT; CDR3: CASRSLAGGPDTQYF
D: .; J: TRBJ2-2; size: few; V: TRBV29-1; length: 13; DNA: TGCAGCGGTACGGGGCTGAGGACCGGGGAGCTGTTTTTT; CDR3: CSGTGLRTGELFF
D: .; J: TRBJ1-4; size: many; V: TRBV7-9; length: 12; DNA: TGTGCCAGCAGCCCGCGGGATGAAAAACTGTTTTTT; CDR3: CASSPRDEKLFF
D: .; J: TRBJ2-7; size: .; V: TRBV28; length: 15; DNA: TGTGCCAGCAGTTTACCGATAGGCTTCTCCTACGAGCAGTACTTC; CDR3: CASSLPIGFSYEQYF
D: TRBD2; J: TRBJ2-5; size: .; V: TRBV20-1; length: 19; DNA: TGCTGTGCTAGCGGGGCCCGAAACATTTATAGCGGGACCCAAGAGACCCAGTACTTC; CDR3: CCASGARNIYSGTQETQYF